The source of this TCR beta chain is a study of beta chain features in type 1 diabetes. Investigators reverse transcribed all isolated RNA, so they sequenced expressed TCRB transcripts. The assay was immunoSEQ multiplex PCR, and TCRdb's table has in-frame clones only and misses some. In the table there are 900,000 or so clones, under 20% of which are singletons. Study-wide findings and caveats: Unsettled here was the matter of whether HLA type influences TCRB rearrangement. For patients, the naive, central memory and Treg TCRB repertoires appeared more alike than for healthy donors. Significant though moderate, a shortening of TCRB CDR3s appeared in all four CD4+ subsets of Type 1 diabetes patients.

The germline gives CDR1 SEHNR, CDR2 FQNEAQ (reference sequence). The ends were cut back, 4 bases at V and 2 bases at J, with 18 bases in the middle. This CDR3 is built from 16 residues. With respect to this clone: Its specificity is not known.

Sorted CD4+ subsets: naive, central memory, regulatory, stem cell-like memory (CD45RO/CCR7/CD25/CD127/CD95/CD27 panel). The chain couples TRBV7-9 to TRBJ2-7, with D perhaps matching TRBD2 (6 bases). This receptor was taken from a woman younger than 30 in good health. The sequenced material came from naive CD4+ T cells from blood. The CDR3 spells CASSSLGGRGTYEQYF. In DNA, the CDR3 is TGTGCCAGCAGCTCATTGGGCGGGCGCGGGACCTACGAGCAGTACTTC. Full variable domain (rest looked up from reference TRBV7-9 and TRBJ2-7): DTGVSQNPRHKITKRGQNVTFRCDPISEHNRLYWYRQTLGQGPEFLTYFQNEAQLEKSRLLSDRFSAERPKGSFSTLEIQRTEQGDSAMYLCASSSLGGRGTYEQYFGPGTRLTVT.